This T cell receptor beta chain was profiled in a study of T cell responses to AZD1222 COVID-19 vaccine. Study-level findings and limits: Most donors were white British, females outnumbered males, and clonal diversity was possibly underestimated. Only a handful of AZD1222 recipients, more than five in all, had baseline seropositivity.

This clone was found once. Its antigen is unknown. The method was immunoSEQ multiplex PCR; TCRdb's version includes in-frame clones alone and lacks a portion of them. The profile shows approximately 180,000 clones, around nine tenths of them singletons. Germline lookup yields CDR1 SQVTM and CDR2 ANQGSEA. V was pared by 7 bases and J by 8 bases, with 17 bases between. The CDR3 sequence is 13 residues long. The origin of this receptor is an adult who received the MenACWY meningococcal vaccine as a control. The V gene is TRBV29-1, the J gene TRBJ1-4; D unclear. The sample here was peripheral blood, taken 28 days after the second dose of the MenACWY control vaccine. CDR3 sequence (DNA): TGCAGCGCTGAGGGCAGGAGCGGAGAAAAACTGTTTTTT. It encodes CSAEGRSGEKLFF.